The next 10 T cell receptor beta chains were all read from a single sample in a study of blood T cell repertoires in COVID-19. TCRdb keeps only in-frame clones here, not all; method: immunoSEQ multiplex PCR. The sample yields about 190,000 clones, about 83% seen once. The source material was PBMCs or T cells enriched from blood (not recorded which). These receptors were taken from a man aged 40-49 years with acute COVID-19.

The V call is TRBV28, the J call TRBJ1-2, with D possibly TRBD1 on 5 matching bases. This CDR3 is 12 amino acids long. Trimming left V 3 bases short and J 8 bases short, with 10 bases between. CDR1 and CDR2 (germline): MDHEN, SYDVKM. CDR3 protein: CASSLTVVGYTF. The CDR3 DNA is TGTGCCAGCAGTTTGACAGTTGTGGGCTACACCTTC.

The chain recombines TRBV7-9 with TRBJ2-7, with 9 positions matching TRBD1. The CDR3 covers 16 residues. V shed 5 bases and J 2 bases; nucleotides not matched to a gene: 10. Germline-derived CDR1 and CDR2 are SEHNR and FQNEAQ (reference sequence). This chain's CDR3 is CASSRWTGAYTYEQYF. Here the CDR3 DNA reads TGTGCCAGCAGCCGATGGACAGGGGCTTACACCTACGAGCAGTACTTC.

The CDR3 DNA follows: TGTGCCAGCAGTTACACGACAGGTTACGATGGGATGAACACTGAAGCTTTCTTT. It encodes CASSYTTGYDGMNTEAFF. V and J are TRBV6-2 or TRBV6-3 and TRBJ1-1; TRBD1 is a possible D gene (6 bases). The length of the CDR3 is 18 residues. The germline V and J ends were trimmed by 2 bases and 0 bases, with 19 bases remaining between them. Looked up from germline, CDR1 is MNHEY and CDR2 is SVGEGT.

The chain couples TRBV28 to TRBJ1-6, with D unresolved. CDR1 is MDHEN and CDR2 is SYDVKM in the germline V gene. This CDR3 spans 14 amino acids. With 2 bases removed from V and 10 bases from J, the gap between germline ends came to 12 bases. CDR3 sequence: CASSLEGLRSPLHF. Written as DNA, the CDR3 is TGTGCCAGCAGTTTAGAGGGATTAAGGTCACCCCTCCACTTT.

The chain employs TRBV18 and TRBJ1-1; TRBD1 matches 10 bases. V shed 6 bases and J 4 bases; nucleotides not matched to a gene: 8. CDR3 length: 15 amino acids. Per germline, CDR1 KGHSH and CDR2 LQKENI. The CDR3 bases are TGTGCCAGCTCCGAAAATGGACAGGGGGTCACTGAAGCTTTCTTT. This sequence encodes CASSENGQGVTEAFF.

The chain employs TRBV25-1 and TRBJ1-2, with D maybe TRBD1 (5 bases). Germline V gene data show CDR1 as MGHDK and CDR2 as SYGVNS. There are 13 residues in the CDR3. The V end was cut by 8 bases, the J end by 4 bases, with 14 bases between. The CDR3 sequence is CASSAGTAYGYTF. In DNA, the CDR3 is TGTGCCAGCTCCGCCGGGACTGCCTATGGCTACACCTTC.

This rearrangement joins TRBV28 to TRBJ1-5; 9 bases align to TRBD1. Germline CDR1 MDHEN, CDR2 SYDVKM. The CDR3 has 15 residues. With V trimmed by 3 bases and J by 5 bases, 5 bases remained unmatched. CDR3 sequence reads: CASSLGDRVDQPQHF. The CDR3 DNA reads as TGTGCCAGCAGTTTGGGGGACAGGGTGGATCAGCCCCAGCATTTT.

The V and J genes are TRBV25-1 and TRBJ1-6, with D perhaps matching TRBD1 (5 bases). Trimming took 6 bases from V and 11 from J, leaving 20 bases between them. Germline CDR1 MGHDK, CDR2 SYGVNS. The CDR3 runs 15 residues. The DNA for the CDR3 is TGTGCCAGCAGCTCGGGCCGGGGGGATTTGCCACCCCTCCACTTT. This gives the protein CASSSGRGDLPPLHF.

This clone was recorded only once. The V call is TRBV9, the J call TRBJ2-1; a weak D match, TRBD2 (5 bases). This CDR3 is 15 amino acids long. Germline CDR1 and CDR2: SGDLS and YYNGEE. V lost 0 bases and J 0 bases, leaving 7 bases between the germline ends. The CDR3 DNA follows: TGTGCCAGCAGCGTAGGAGGGAACTCCTACAATGAGCAGTTCTTC. Protein product: CASSVGGNSYNEQFF.

The rearrangement links TRBV27 to TRBJ1-5; D gene ambiguous. This CDR3 is 14 amino acids long. Trimming took 3 bases from V and 0 from J, leaving 6 bases between them. CDR1 and CDR2 (germline): MNHEY, SMNVEV (reference sequence). The CDR3 loop reads CASSLRYSNQPQHF. DNA of the CDR3: TGTGCCAGCAGTTTGCGGTATAGCAATCAGCCCCAGCATTTT.